The 12 T cell receptor beta chains reported below all come from one sample, sequenced in a study of cytomegalovirus exposure and HLA in healthy donors. The study ran its PCR with 60 Vbeta and 13 Jbeta primers. Assay used: immunoSEQ multiplex PCR; TCRdb lists only in-frame clones, some missing. Counted here are roughly 200,000 clones, 87% occurring once; the ten biggest clones make up around 0.98%. Sequenced sample: PBMCs. These TCRs come from a boy between 2 and 10 years old in good health and CMV-seronegative.

J is TRBJ2-7 and V is TRBV15; the D gene is possibly TRBD1 (6 bases). The germline V and J ends were trimmed by 5 bases and 6 bases, with 17 bases remaining between them. This CDR3 has 14 residues. Germline V CDR1 and CDR2: LNHNV, YYDKDF (reference sequence). CDR3 bases: TGTGCCACCAGCTCATCTCCACAGGGAAGCGAGCAGTACTTC. Protein: CATSSSPQGSEQYF.

J is TRBJ1-1 and V is TRBV28, with D perhaps TRBD1 (5 bases). The CDR3 loop spans 15 amino acids. Germline CDR1 reads MDHEN; CDR2 reads SYDVKM. The V end lost 4 bases, the J end lost 1 base, and 13 bases lay between the germline ends. The DNA of the CDR3 is TGTGCCAGCAGTTCTACTCGACAGACGAACACTGAAGCTTTCTTT. Amino acids: CASSSTRQTNTEAFF.

The gene calls are TRBV7-3 and TRBJ1-3; D unclear. Matching the DNA end better, TRBJ2-2 makes the J call doubtful. The CDR3 is 12 residues long. Germline lookup yields CDR1 SGHTA and CDR2 FQGTGA. The CDR3 protein is CASSLGSGELFF. CDR3 bases: TGTGCCAGCAGCTTGGGATCCGGGGAGCTGTTTTTT.

The rearrangement links TRBV5-6 to TRBJ2-6; no definite D call. Germline V gene sequence: CDR1 SGHDT, CDR2 YYEEEE. This CDR3 comprises 16 residues. V gave up 0 bases and J gave up 0 bases, with 7 bases separating them. CDR3 sequence (DNA): TGTGCCAGCAGCTTGGATCCCCTCTCTGGGGCCAACGTCCTGACTTTC. It translates to CASSLDPLSGANVLTF.

The chain employs TRBV11-2 and TRBJ1-3; D is undetermined. The CDR3 spans 15 residues. Germline loops: CDR1 SGHAT, CDR2 FQNNGV. The V end lost 2 bases, the J end lost 2 bases, and 10 bases lay between the germline ends. The CDR3 DNA reads TGTGCCAGCAGCTTATCATTCGGTGCTGGAAACACCATATATTTT. Encoded protein: CASSLSFGAGNTIYF. Variable domain in full (rest from reference TRBV11-2 and TRBJ1-3): EAGVAQSPRYKIIEKRQSVAFWCNPISGHATLYWYQQILGQGPKLLIQFQNNGVVDDSQLPKDRFSAERLKGVDSTLKIQPAKLEDSAVYLCASSLSFGAGNTIYFGEGSWLTVV.

The chain uses TRBV5-4 and TRBJ2-5, with D possibly matching TRBD1 (7 bases). The J call is in doubt because the DNA end fits TRBJ2-7 better. The CDR3 runs 16 residues. Germline lookup yields CDR1 SGHNT and CDR2 YYREEE (reference sequence). In DNA, the CDR3 is TGTGCCAGCAGCTTCGGGGAGCGGACAGGAGGGTACGAGCAGTACTTC. Amino acids: CASSFGERTGGYEQYF.

This clone was observed a few times. The rearrangement joins TRBV6-6 to TRBJ2-2, with a tentative D call TRBD2 (6 bases). The length of the CDR3 is 15 residues. CDR1 and CDR2 from the germline V gene are MNHNY and SVGAGI (reference sequence). V was clipped by 7 bases and J by 0 bases, with 12 bases between them. Here the CDR3 reads CASNWAGPNTGELFF. CDR3 in DNA: TGTGCCAGCAATTGGGCGGGACCGAACACCGGGGAGCTGTTTTTT.

This clone was found a few times. An end of the junction does not agree with germline; a read error may underlie this. The V gene is TRBV7-7, the J gene TRBJ2-1, with D unclear. The CDR3 has 14 residues. From germline, CDR1 is SSHAT and CDR2 FNYEAQ (reference sequence). CDR3 bases: TGTGCCAGCAGCCCCCCCGGAGCCTATAATGAGCAGTTCTTC. It encodes CASSPPGAYNEQFF.

The genes are TRBV5-1 and TRBJ2-5; the match to TRBD2 covers 7 bases. Germline CDR1 reads SGHRS; CDR2 reads YFSETQ. Germline trimming cut 1 base from V and 2 bases from J; bases unmatched to any gene: 2. The CDR3 is made up of 14 amino acids. The CDR3 DNA reads as TGCGCCAGCAGCTTGACGGGGGGTCAAGAGACCCAGTACTTC. It specifies CASSLTGGQETQYF.

This sequence joins TRBV4-2 and TRBJ2-7, with 8 bases fitting TRBD2. After removal of 0 bases from V and 2 bases from J, the junction contained 12 bases not matched to a gene. CDR1 and CDR2 (germline): LGHNA, YNFKEQ. The CDR3 length is 18 residues. As DNA, the CDR3 is TGTGCCAGCAGCCAAGATCGGGGGGGTGACAGAATACCCTACGAGCAGTACTTC. Residues: CASSQDRGGDRIPYEQYF.

The V and J genes are TRBV5-1 and TRBJ1-1; D ambiguous. Trimming took 0 bases from V and 3 from J, leaving 6 bases between them. This CDR3 comprises 13 residues. Germline values: CDR1 SGHRS, CDR2 YFSETQ. The CDR3 DNA sequence: TGCGCCAGCAGCTTGGCCCCGGACACTGAAGCTTTCTTT. Its translation is CASSLAPDTEAFF.

The chain joins TRBV5-8 to TRBJ2-7; 9 bases are shared with TRBD1. The length of the CDR3 is 16 residues. The germline V gene encodes CDR1 SGHTS and CDR2 YDEGEE. V lost 2 bases and J lost 6; bases outside the gene matches: 12. The CDR3 is CASSLDRDRARGEQYF. The CDR3 nucleotides read TGTGCCAGCAGCTTAGACCGGGACAGGGCCAGGGGCGAGCAGTACTTC.